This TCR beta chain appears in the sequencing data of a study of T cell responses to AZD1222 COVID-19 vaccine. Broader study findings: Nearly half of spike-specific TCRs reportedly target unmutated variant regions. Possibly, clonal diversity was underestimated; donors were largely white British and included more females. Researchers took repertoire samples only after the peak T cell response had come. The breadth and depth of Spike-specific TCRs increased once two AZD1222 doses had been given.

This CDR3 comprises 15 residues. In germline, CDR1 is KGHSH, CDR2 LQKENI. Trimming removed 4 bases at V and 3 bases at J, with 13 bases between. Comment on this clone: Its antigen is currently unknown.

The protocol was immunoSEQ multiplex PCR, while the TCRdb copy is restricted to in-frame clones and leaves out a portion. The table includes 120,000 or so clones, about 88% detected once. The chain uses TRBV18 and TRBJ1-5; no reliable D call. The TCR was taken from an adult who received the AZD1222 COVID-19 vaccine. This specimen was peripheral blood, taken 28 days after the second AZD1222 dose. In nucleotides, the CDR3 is TGTGCCAGCTCACAGGAGATATCCCCCAATCAGCCCCAGCATTTT. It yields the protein CASSQEISPNQPQHF. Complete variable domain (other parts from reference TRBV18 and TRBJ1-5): NAGVMQNPRHLVRRRGQEARLRCSPMKGHSHVYWYRQLPEEGLKFMVYLQKENIIDESGMPKERFSAEFPKEGPSILRIQQVVRGDSAAYFCASSQEISPNQPQHFGDGTRLSIL.